The TCR beta chain described here comes from a study of T cells in Graves' hyperthyroidism and ophthalmopathy. Study background: Specimen type is peripheral blood, collected at initial diagnosis prior to any treatment. Whole-study results and caveats: Blood held most thyroid clonotypes expanded above 0.001 frequency.

There are many counts of this clonotype. Its target is not known. Those with hyperthyroidism were 18 to 65 years old, newly diagnosed, and ill for under 2 months. The PBMCs were taken from more than 8 ml of fresh peripheral blood. CDR3 length equals 16 residues. Germline V CDR1 and CDR2: SGHTA, FQGTGA. The V and J ends lost 1 base and 2 bases, in that order; junction bases with no gene match: 4. Amplified TCR beta CDR3 regions came from RNA transcripts. First-round RT-PCR with HTBI primers amplified the TCR CDR3 region. TCRdb recomputed calls from the multiplex PCR reads with MiXCR, one row per CDR3 protein. The table shows about 510,000 distinct CDR3 sequences, with 12% to 15% occurring only once.

V gene TRBV7-3 combines with J gene TRBJ2-2; TRBD2 matches at 7 bases. The specimen sequenced was blood. The clonotype was recovered from a woman in her forties with Graves' hyperthyroidism. CDR3 DNA sequence: TGTGCCAGCAGCTTAAACCTAGCGGCAAACACCGGGGAGCTGTTTTTT. This codes for CASSLNLAANTGELFF.